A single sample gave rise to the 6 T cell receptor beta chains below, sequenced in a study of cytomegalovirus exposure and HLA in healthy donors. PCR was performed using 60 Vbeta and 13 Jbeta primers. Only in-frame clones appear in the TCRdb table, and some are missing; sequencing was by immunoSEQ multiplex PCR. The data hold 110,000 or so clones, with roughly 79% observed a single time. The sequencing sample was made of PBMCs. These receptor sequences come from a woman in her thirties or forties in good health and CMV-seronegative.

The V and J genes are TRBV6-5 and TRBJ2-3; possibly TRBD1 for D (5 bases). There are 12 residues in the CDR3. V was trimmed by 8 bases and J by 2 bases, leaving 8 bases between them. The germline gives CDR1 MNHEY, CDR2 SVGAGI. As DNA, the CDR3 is TGTGCCAGCCAGGACAACACAGATACGCAGTATTTT. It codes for CASQDNTDTQYF.

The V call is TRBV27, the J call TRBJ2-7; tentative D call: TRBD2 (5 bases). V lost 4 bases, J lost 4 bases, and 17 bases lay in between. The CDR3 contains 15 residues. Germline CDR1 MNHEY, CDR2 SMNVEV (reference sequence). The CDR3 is CASSSEFGPGYEQYF. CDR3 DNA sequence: TGTGCCAGCAGTTCCGAATTCGGTCCGGGGTACGAGCAGTACTTC.

CDR3 residues: CASSPRPLHRGDTGELFF. CDR3 DNA: TGTGCCAGCAGCCCGCGGCCCTTACACCGGGGAGACACCGGGGAGCTGTTTTTT. The chain combines TRBV9 with TRBJ2-2, with TRBD2 as a possible D gene (5 bases). The CDR3 consists of 18 residues. V was clipped by 4 bases and J by 3 bases, with 22 bases between them. Germline lookup yields CDR1 SGDLS and CDR2 YYNGEE.

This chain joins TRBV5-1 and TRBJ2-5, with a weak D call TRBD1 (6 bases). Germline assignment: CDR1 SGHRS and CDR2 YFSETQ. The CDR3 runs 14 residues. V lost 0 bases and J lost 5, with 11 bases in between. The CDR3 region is CASSLVSGEETQYF. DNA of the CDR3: TGCGCCAGCAGCTTGGTGTCAGGGGAGGAGACCCAGTACTTC.

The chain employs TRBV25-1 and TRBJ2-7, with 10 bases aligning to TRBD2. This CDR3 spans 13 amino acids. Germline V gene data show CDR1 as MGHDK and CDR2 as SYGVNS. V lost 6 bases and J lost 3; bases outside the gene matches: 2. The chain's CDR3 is CASRLAGNYEQYF. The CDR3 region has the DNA TGTGCCAGCAGACTAGCGGGAAACTACGAGCAGTACTTC.

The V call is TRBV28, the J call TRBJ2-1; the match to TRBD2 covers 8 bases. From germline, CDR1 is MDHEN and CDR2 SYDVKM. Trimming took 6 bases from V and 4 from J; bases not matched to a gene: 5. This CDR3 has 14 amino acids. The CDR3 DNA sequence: TGTGCCAGCAGAAGCGGGAGTTCTTACAATGAGCAGTTCTTC. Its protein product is CASRSGSSYNEQFF.